The next 14 T cell receptor beta chains were all read from a single sample in a study of blood T cell repertoires in COVID-19. Libraries were prepared by immunoSEQ multiplex PCR; TCRdb keeps only in-frame clonotypes and omits some of them. The data hold roughly 130,000 clones, with 90% observed a single time. Sequencing was carried out using peripheral blood. The receptors derive from a man aged 60 to 75 with COVID-19, enrolled during active disease.

V gene TRBV11-2 combines with J gene TRBJ1-2, with D perhaps TRBD1 (6 bases). Germline V lookup: CDR1 SGHAT, CDR2 FQNNGV. V lost 5 bases and J lost 5, with 24 bases in between. The CDR3 covers 17 residues. CDR3 sequence (DNA): TGTGCCAGCAGCCAGTGGGGTCAGCAGGGGCGGGGGTATGGCTACACCTTC. Amino acid sequence: CASSQWGQQGRGYGYTF.

The V and J genes are TRBV7-3 and TRBJ1-1, with TRBD1 as a possible D gene (6 bases). Per the germline V gene, CDR1 is SGHTA and CDR2 is FQGTGA. The CDR3 extends over 13 amino acids. The ends were cut back, 5 bases at V and 5 bases at J, with 12 bases in the middle. CDR3 residues: CASSLTGRTEAFF. The CDR3 nucleotides are TGTGCCAGCAGCCTGACAGGTCGGACTGAAGCTTTCTTT. The full variable domain, with the rest looked up from reference TRBV7-3 and TRBJ1-1, is GAGVSQTPSNKVTEKGKYVELRCDPISGHTALYWYRQSLGQGPEFLIYFQGTGAADDSGLPNDRFFAVRPEGSVSTLKIQRTERGDSAVYLCASSLTGRTEAFFGQGTRLTVV.

This clone came up once. This chain joins TRBV28 and TRBJ1-1; 8 bases map to TRBD1. V lost 4 bases and J lost 4; bases outside the gene matches: 8. Per the germline V gene, CDR1 is MDHEN and CDR2 is SYDVKM. The CDR3 loop spans 15 amino acids. The CDR3 region is CASSSTGGVGTEAFF. The CDR3 DNA reads TGTGCCAGCAGTTCTACAGGGGGGGTGGGCACTGAAGCTTTCTTT. Full variable domain (missing parts from reference TRBV28 and TRBJ1-1): DVKVTQSSRYLVKRTGEKVFLECVQDMDHENMFWYRQDPGLGLRLIYFSYDVKMKEKGDIPEGYSVSREKKERFSLILESASTNQTSMYLCASSSTGGVGTEAFFGQGTRLTVV.

This clone occurred a few times. The chain joins TRBV5-8 to TRBJ2-5; 14 bases line up with TRBD2. Germline V gives CDR1 SGHTS, CDR2 YDEGEE. The CDR3 consists of 16 residues. Trimming at V came to 4 bases and at J to 4 bases, leaving 6 bases not matched to a gene. The CDR3 DNA follows: TGTGCCAGCAGCCAAGGGACTAGCGGGAGTACAGAGACCCAGTACTTC. This codes for CASSQGTSGSTETQYF. The whole variable domain, filled in from reference TRBV5-8 and TRBJ2-5, reads EAGVTQSPTHLIKTRGQQATLRCSPISGHTSVYWYQQALGLGLQFLLWYDEGEERNRGNFPPRFSGRQFPNYSSELNVNALELEDSALYLCASSQGTSGSTETQYFGPGTRLLVL.

The J gene is TRBJ2-1, the V gene TRBV6-2 or TRBV6-3; 7 nucleotides agree with TRBD1. Germline CDR1 MNHEY, CDR2 SVGEGT. CDR3 size: 18 residues. Trimming cost V 5 bases and J 9 bases; bases outside gene matches: 22. The CDR3 DNA reads as TGTGCCAGCAGTCACCCCGACAGGGAAGGTACTCGTAAGGGTGAGCAGTTCTTC. It translates to CASSHPDREGTRKGEQFF.

The chain employs TRBV7-6 and TRBJ2-3; TRBD1 might be the D (6 bases). The ends were cut back, 6 bases at V and 0 bases at J, with 10 bases in the middle. This CDR3 has 14 residues. CDR1 SGHVS and CDR2 FNYEAQ come from the germline V gene. The CDR3 region has the DNA TGTGCCAGCAGGTACAGGGTTAGCACAGATACGCAGTATTTT. Translation gives CASRYRVSTDTQYF. The whole variable domain, filled in from reference TRBV7-6 and TRBJ2-3, reads GAGVSQSPRYKVTKRGQDVALRCDPISGHVSLYWYRQALGQGPEFLTYFNYEAQQDKSGLPNDRFSAERPEGSISTLTIQRTEQRDSAMYRCASRYRVSTDTQYFGPGTRLTVL.

The chain combines TRBV19 with TRBJ1-4, with D hard to call. This CDR3 spans 12 amino acids. V lost 10 bases, J lost 5 bases, and 11 bases lay in between. The germline gives CDR1 LNHDA, CDR2 SQIVND (reference sequence). This chain's CDR3 is CATSEENEKLFF. CDR3 nucleotide sequence: TGTGCCACCTCAGAGGAGAATGAAAAACTGTTTTTT.

This chain connects TRBV10-3 to TRBJ2-3; D not resolved. Looked up from germline, CDR1 is ENHRY and CDR2 is SYGVKD. The CDR3 length is 17 residues. Trimming took off 2 bases at V and 2 bases at J, with 17 bases between the two ends. The CDR3 reads CAISEPLFGVATDTQYF. The CDR3 DNA is TGTGCCATCAGTGAGCCCCTTTTTGGAGTAGCCACAGATACGCAGTATTTT.

The chain is built from TRBV6-1 and TRBJ2-5; maybe TRBD1 (5 bases). CDR1 is MNHNS and CDR2 is SASEGT in the germline V gene. This CDR3 has 13 residues. With 3 bases removed from V and 4 bases from J, the gap between germline ends came to 9 bases. This chain's CDR3 is CASSDRDRETQYF. DNA for the CDR3: TGTGCCAGCAGTGACAGGGATAGAGAGACCCAGTACTTC.

The chain recombines TRBV11-3 with TRBJ1-1; unclear D gene. Germline CDR1 is SGHNT and CDR2 is YENEEA. The CDR3 extends over 13 amino acids. V gave up 2 bases and J gave up 4 bases, with 8 bases separating them. CDR3 bases: TGTGCCAGCAGCTTATCCGGTGTCACTGAAGCTTTCTTT. Its translation is CASSLSGVTEAFF.

This chain connects TRBV27 to TRBJ2-7, with 10 bases aligning to TRBD1. The length of the CDR3 is 15 residues. The J segment lost 5 bases and the V segment lost 6 bases, leaving 10 bases of the junction unmatched. Looked up from germline, CDR1 is MNHEY and CDR2 is SMNVEV (reference sequence). CDR3: CASSRQGAGYDEQYF. CDR3 coding DNA: TGTGCCAGCAGCCGACAGGGGGCGGGCTATGACGAGCAGTACTTC.

V and J are TRBV7-2 and TRBJ2-5, with a possible D match to TRBD2 (6 bases). Germline CDR1 SGHTA, CDR2 FQGNSA. CDR3 length equals 16 residues. The V end was cut by 5 bases, the J end by 5 bases, with 21 bases between. CDR3 region: CASSPRRGDRGETQYF. The CDR3 DNA reads as TGTGCCAGCAGCCCCCGGAGGGGCGATCGGGGGGAGACCCAGTACTTC.

This clone is a singleton in its sample. This chain joins TRBV9 and TRBJ2-3; 7 positions match TRBD1. Germline assignment: CDR1 SGDLS and CDR2 YYNGEE. The length of the CDR3 is 14 residues. Unmatched junction bases numbered 3, after V lost 0 bases and J lost 5 bases. The CDR3 loop reads CASSVEYRGDTQYF. CDR3 sequence (DNA): TGTGCCAGCAGCGTAGAATACAGGGGAGATACGCAGTATTTT.

The rearrangement joins TRBV6-6 to TRBJ2-1, with D tentatively TRBD2 (5 bases). V lost 5 bases and J lost 7, with 18 bases in between. CDR3 size: 15 residues. CDR1 is MNHNY, CDR2 SVGAGI, per germline (reference sequence). The CDR3 is CASSAPRATSNEQFF. CDR3 coding DNA: TGTGCCAGCAGTGCACCCCGGGCCACTAGTAATGAGCAGTTCTTC.